These 9 T cell receptor beta chains came from one sample sequenced in a study of OX40 agonist ivuxolimab in advanced cancers. Data came from immunoSEQ multiplex PCR; TCRdb stores just in-frame clones and leaves some out. Of more than 65,000 clones in the sample, about 83% were seen once. Sample: CD4+ or CD8+ T cells sorted from blood, taken in a trial of the OX40 agonist ivuxolimab. The receptor set was obtained from an adult with an advanced solid tumor such as melanoma, head and neck, liver or kidney cancer.

CDR3 in amino acids: CASKVPGQGRTEAFF. The CDR3 bases are TGTGCCAGTAAAGTCCCGGGACAGGGGAGGACTGAAGCTTTCTTT. The chain couples TRBV19 to TRBJ1-1, with 10 bases aligning to TRBD1. Germline V gives CDR1 LNHDA, CDR2 SQIVND (reference sequence). V dropped 7 bases and J dropped 5; count of bases not matched to a gene: 10. This CDR3 has 15 amino acids.

The genes are TRBV6-6 and TRBJ2-1; TRBD2 aligns across 14 bases. V shed 6 bases, J shed 9 bases, and the junction held 10 bases outside the gene matches. Germline V CDR1 and CDR2: MNHNY, SVGAGI (reference sequence). The CDR3 contains 16 residues. The CDR3 loop is CASSAGTSGSYGEQFF. CDR3 DNA: TGTGCCAGCAGCGCCGGGACTAGCGGGAGTTATGGTGAGCAGTTCTTC.

V and J are TRBV7-9 and TRBJ2-7, with D unresolved. The CDR3 runs 14 residues. Germline lookup yields CDR1 SEHNR and CDR2 FQNEAQ (reference sequence). V lost 0 bases, J lost 2 bases, and 8 bases lay in between. In DNA, the CDR3 is TGTGCCAGCAGCTTAGCCGGATCAGCCTACGAGCAGTACTTC. It yields the protein CASSLAGSAYEQYF.

The V gene is TRBV7-2, the J gene TRBJ2-2, with D possibly being TRBD1 or TRBD2 (5 bases each). Trimming removed 5 bases from V and 2 bases from J, with 12 bases in between. The CDR3 contains 15 residues. Germline V gene sequence: CDR1 SGHTA, CDR2 FQGNSA. The CDR3: CASSETAVNTGELFF. The CDR3 coding sequence is TGTGCCAGCAGCGAGACAGCGGTTAACACCGGGGAGCTGTTTTTT.

The chain joins TRBV4-1 to TRBJ2-5; 8 bases are shared with TRBD1. The J call is doubtful: the DNA matches TRBJ2-7 better. The germline V gene has CDR1 MGHRA and CDR2 YSYEKL. The CDR3 has 15 amino acids. The CDR3 is CASSPGQGIVHEQYF. The DNA for the CDR3 is TGCGCCAGCAGCCCCGGACAGGGTATTGTCCACGAGCAGTACTTC.

This clone is a singleton in its sample. The rearrangement uses TRBV6-5 and TRBJ1-1, with 10 bases matching TRBD1. The V segment lost 7 bases and the J segment 4 bases; nucleotides outside the gene matches: 6. The length of the CDR3 is 14 residues. Germline CDR1 and CDR2: MNHEY and SVGAGI. CDR3 amino acids: CASTLRQGATEAFF. Written as DNA, the CDR3 is TGTGCCAGCACGCTTCGACAGGGGGCCACTGAAGCTTTCTTT.

J is TRBJ1-1 and V is TRBV5-5; D unclear. Trimming cost V 3 bases and J 1 base, with 7 bases left between them. Germline loops: CDR1 SGHKS, CDR2 YYEKEE (reference sequence). The CDR3 has 13 residues. The CDR3 DNA follows: TGTGCCAGCAGCTCGAATCGGAACACTGAAGCTTTCTTT. This gives the protein CASSSNRNTEAFF.

V usage is TRBV29-1 and J usage is TRBJ2-7; a possible D gene is TRBD1 (6 bases). Trimming shortened V by 7 bases and J by 5 bases, and 15 bases separated the two germline ends. The CDR3 contains 12 residues. Germline V gives CDR1 SQVTM, CDR2 ANQGSEA. The CDR3 sequence: CSAVTGIHEQYF. The CDR3 DNA reads as TGCAGCGCCGTTACAGGGATCCACGAGCAGTACTTC.

This clone was picked up a small number of times. V and J are TRBV7-2 and TRBJ2-1, with 7 nucleotides matching TRBD1. V shed 4 bases and J 8 bases; nucleotides not matched to a gene: 8. The CDR3 is 14 amino acids. From germline, CDR1 is SGHTA and CDR2 FQGNSA. Here the CDR3 reads CASSYSTGKDEQFF. The CDR3 DNA reads TGTGCCAGCAGCTACTCGACAGGGAAGGATGAGCAGTTCTTC.